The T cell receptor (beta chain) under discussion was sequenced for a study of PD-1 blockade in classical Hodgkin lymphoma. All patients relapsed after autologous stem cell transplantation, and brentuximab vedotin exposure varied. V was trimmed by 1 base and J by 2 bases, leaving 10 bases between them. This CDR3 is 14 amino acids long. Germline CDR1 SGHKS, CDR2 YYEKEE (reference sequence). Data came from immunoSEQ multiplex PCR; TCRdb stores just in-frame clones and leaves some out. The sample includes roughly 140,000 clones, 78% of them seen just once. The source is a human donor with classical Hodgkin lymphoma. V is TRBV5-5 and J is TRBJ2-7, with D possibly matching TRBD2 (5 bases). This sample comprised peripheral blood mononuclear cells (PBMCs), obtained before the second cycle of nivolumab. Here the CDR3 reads CASSLYPGTYEQYF. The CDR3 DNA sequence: TGTGCCAGCAGCTTGTACCCCGGGACCTACGAGCAGTACTTC.